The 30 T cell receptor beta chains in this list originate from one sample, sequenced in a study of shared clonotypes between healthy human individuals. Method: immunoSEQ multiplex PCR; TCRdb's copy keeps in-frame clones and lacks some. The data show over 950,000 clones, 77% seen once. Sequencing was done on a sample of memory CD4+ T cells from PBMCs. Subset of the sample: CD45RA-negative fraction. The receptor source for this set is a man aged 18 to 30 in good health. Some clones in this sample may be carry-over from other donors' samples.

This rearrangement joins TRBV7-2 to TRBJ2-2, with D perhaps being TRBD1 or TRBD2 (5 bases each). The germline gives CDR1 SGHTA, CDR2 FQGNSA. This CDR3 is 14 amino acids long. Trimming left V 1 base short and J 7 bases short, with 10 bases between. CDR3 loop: CASSLGGTGGELFF. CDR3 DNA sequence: TGTGCCAGCAGCTTAGGAGGGACCGGCGGGGAGCTGTTTTTT.

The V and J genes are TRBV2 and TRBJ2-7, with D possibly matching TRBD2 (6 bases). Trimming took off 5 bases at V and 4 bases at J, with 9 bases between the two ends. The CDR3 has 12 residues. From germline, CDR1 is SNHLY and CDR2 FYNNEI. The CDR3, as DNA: TGTGCCAGCAGTACCCGGGGGTACGAGCAGTACTTC. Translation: CASSTRGYEQYF.

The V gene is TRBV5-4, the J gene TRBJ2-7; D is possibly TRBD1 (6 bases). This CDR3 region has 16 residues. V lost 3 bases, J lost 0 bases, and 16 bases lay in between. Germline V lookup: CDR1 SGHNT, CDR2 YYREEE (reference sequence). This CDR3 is CASSSGGRGPSYEQYF. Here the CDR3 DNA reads TGTGCCAGCAGCTCGGGCGGCAGGGGCCCCTCCTACGAGCAGTACTTC.

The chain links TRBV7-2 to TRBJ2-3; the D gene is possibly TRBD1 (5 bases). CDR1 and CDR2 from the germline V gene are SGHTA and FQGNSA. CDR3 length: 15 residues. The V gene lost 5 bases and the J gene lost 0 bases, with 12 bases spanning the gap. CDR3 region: CASSLPGSSTDTQYF. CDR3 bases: TGTGCCAGCAGCCTGCCAGGGTCCAGCACAGATACGCAGTATTTT.

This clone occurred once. The DNA of the CDR3 is TGTGCCAGCCGACAATACGGACAGGGGAACACTGAAGCTTTCTTT. This encodes CASRQYGQGNTEAFF. The chain joins TRBV19 to TRBJ1-1; TRBD1 aligns across 8 bases. The CDR3 has 15 residues. Germline CDR1 and CDR2: LNHDA and SQIVND (reference sequence). The J segment lost 1 base and the V segment lost 9 bases, leaving 10 bases of the junction unmatched.

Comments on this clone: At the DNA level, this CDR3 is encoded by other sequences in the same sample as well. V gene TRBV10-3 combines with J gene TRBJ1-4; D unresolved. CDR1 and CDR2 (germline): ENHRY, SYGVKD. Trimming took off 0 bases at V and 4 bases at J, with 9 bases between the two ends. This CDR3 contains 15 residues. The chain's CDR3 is CAISESRGNNEKLFF. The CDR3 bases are TGTGCCATCAGTGAGTCACGGGGAAATAATGAAAAACTGTTTTTT.

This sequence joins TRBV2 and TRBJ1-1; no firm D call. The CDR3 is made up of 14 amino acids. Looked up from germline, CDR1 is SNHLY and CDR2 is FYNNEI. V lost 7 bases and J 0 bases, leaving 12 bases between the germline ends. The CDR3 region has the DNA TGTGCCAGCACGTGGGAGCTAATGAACACTGAAGCTTTCTTT. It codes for CASTWELMNTEAFF.

CDR3 sequence: CASSLTAGAPNEQFF. CDR3 nucleotide sequence: TGTGCCAGCAGTTTGACGGCGGGGGCGCCGAATGAGCAGTTCTTC. V is TRBV7-7 and J is TRBJ2-1; D possibly corresponds to TRBD2 (7 bases). Germline assignment: CDR1 SSHAT and CDR2 FNYEAQ (reference sequence). The CDR3 consists of 15 residues. Trimming cost V 6 bases and J 7 bases, with 19 bases left between them.

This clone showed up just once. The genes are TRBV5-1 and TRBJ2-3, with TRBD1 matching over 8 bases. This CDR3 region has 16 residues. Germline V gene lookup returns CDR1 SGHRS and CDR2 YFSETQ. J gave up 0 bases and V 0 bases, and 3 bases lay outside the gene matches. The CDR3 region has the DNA TGCGCCAGCAGCTTGGACGGACAGGGAAGCACAGATACGCAGTATTTT. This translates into CASSLDGQGSTDTQYF.

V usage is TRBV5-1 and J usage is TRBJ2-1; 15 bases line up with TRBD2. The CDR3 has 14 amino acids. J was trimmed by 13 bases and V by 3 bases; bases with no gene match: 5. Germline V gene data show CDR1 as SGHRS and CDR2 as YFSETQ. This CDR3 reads CASSWGLAGGGQFF. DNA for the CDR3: TGCGCCAGCAGCTGGGGACTAGCGGGAGGAGGTCAGTTCTTC.

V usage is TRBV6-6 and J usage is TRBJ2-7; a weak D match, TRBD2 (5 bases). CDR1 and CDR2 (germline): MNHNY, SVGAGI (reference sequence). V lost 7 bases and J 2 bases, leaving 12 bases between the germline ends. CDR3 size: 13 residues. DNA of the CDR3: TGTGCCAGCACCCGAGGGTCCGCCTACGAGCAGTACTTC. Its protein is CASTRGSAYEQYF.

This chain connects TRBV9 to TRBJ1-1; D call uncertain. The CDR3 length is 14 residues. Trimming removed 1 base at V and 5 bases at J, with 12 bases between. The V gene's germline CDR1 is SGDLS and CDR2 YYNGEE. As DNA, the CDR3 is TGTGCCAGCAGCGTACGCCGGGCGGGGACTGAAGCTTTCTTT. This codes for CASSVRRAGTEAFF. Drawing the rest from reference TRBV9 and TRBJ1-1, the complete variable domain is DSGVTQTPKHLITATGQRVTLRCSPRSGDLSVYWYQQSLDQGLQFLIQYYNGEERAKGNILERFSAQQFPDLHSELNLSSLELGDSALYFCASSVRRAGTEAFFGQGTRLTVV.

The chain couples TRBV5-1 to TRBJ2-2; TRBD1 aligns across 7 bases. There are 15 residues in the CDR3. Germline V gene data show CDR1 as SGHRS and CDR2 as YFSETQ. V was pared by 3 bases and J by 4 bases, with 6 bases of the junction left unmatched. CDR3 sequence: CASSSPTGSTGELFF. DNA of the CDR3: TGCGCCAGCAGCTCCCCGACAGGGTCCACCGGGGAGCTGTTTTTT. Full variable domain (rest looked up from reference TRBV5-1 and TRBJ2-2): KAGVTQTPRYLIKTRGQQVTLSCSPISGHRSVSWYQQTPGQGLQFLFEYFSETQRNKGNFPGRFSGRQFSNSRSEMNVSTLELGDSALYLCASSSPTGSTGELFFGEGSRLTVL.

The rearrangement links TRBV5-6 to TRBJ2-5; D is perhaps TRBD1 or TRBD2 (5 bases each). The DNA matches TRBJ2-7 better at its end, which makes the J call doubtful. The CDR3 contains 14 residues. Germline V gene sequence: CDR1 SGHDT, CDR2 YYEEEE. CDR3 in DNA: TGTGCCAGCAGCATCGCCGGGACCACGACCGAGCAGTACTTC. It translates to CASSIAGTTTEQYF.

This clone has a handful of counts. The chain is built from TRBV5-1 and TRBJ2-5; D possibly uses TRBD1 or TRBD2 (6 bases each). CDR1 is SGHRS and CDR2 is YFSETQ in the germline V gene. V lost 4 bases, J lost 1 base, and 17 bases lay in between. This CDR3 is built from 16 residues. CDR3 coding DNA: TGCGCCAGCAGCCCTGGACTAACAGGGATCCAAGAGACCCAGTACTTC. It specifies CASSPGLTGIQETQYF. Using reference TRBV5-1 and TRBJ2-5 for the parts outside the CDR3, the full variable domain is KAGVTQTPRYLIKTRGQQVTLSCSPISGHRSVSWYQQTPGQGLQFLFEYFSETQRNKGNFPGRFSGRQFSNSRSEMNVSTLELGDSALYLCASSPGLTGIQETQYFGPGTRLLVL.

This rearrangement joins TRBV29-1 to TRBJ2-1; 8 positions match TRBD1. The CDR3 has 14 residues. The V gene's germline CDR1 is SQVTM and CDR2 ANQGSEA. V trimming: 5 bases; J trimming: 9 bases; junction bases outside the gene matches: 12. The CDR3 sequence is CSVRGQDFLGEQFF. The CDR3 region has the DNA TGCAGCGTTCGGGGACAGGATTTTTTGGGTGAGCAGTTCTTC.

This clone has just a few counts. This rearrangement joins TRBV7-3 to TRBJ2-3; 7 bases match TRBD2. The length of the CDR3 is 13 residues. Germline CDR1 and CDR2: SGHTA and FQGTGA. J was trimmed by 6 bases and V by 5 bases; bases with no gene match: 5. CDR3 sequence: CASSQNSGDTQYF. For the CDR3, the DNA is TGTGCCAGCAGCCAGAATAGCGGGGATACGCAGTATTTT.

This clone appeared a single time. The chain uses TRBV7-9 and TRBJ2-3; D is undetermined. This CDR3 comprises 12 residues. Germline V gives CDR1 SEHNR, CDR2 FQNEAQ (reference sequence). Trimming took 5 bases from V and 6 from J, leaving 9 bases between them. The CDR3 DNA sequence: TGTGCCAGCAGCGGACGCTCGGATACGCAGTATTTT. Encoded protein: CASSGRSDTQYF.

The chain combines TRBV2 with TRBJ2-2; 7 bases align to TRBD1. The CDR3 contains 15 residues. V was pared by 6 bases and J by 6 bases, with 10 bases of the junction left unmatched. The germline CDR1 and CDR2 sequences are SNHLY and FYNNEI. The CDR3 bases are TGTGCCAGCAGAGTCCAGGGGGTTAGTGCCGGGGAGCTGTTTTTT. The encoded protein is CASRVQGVSAGELFF.

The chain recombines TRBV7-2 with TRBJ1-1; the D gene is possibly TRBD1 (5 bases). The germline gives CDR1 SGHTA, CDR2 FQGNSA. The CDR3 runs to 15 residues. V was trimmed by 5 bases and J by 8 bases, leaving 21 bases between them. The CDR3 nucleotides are TGTGCCAGCAGCCCGCGGAGGGAGGCTCCAGGGGAAGCTTTCTTT. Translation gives CASSPRREAPGEAFF.

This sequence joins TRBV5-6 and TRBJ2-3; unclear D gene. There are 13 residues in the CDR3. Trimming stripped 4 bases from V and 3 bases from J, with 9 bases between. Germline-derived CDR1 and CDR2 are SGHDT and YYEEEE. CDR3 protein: CASSDSRTDTQYF. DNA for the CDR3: TGTGCCAGCAGCGATTCCAGGACAGATACGCAGTATTTT.

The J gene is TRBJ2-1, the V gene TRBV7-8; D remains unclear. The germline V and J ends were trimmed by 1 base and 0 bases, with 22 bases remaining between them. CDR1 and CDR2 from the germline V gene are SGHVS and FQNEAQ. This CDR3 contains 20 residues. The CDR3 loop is CASSLGRTQWSTNSYNEQFF. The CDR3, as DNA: TGTGCCAGCAGCTTAGGCCGCACTCAATGGTCCACTAACTCCTACAATGAGCAGTTCTTC. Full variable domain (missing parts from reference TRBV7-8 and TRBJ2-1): GAGVSQSPRYKVAKRGQDVALRCDPISGHVSLFWYQQALGQGPEFLTYFQNEAQLDKSGLPSDRFFAERPEGSVSTLKIQRTQQEDSAVYLCASSLGRTQWSTNSYNEQFFGPGTRLTVL.

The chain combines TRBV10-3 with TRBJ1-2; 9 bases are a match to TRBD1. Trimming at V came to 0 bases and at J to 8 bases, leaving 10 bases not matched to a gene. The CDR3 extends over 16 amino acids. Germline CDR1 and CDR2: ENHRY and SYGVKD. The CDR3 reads CAISESPGDRVKGYTF. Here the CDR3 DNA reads TGTGCCATCAGTGAGTCCCCGGGGGACAGGGTAAAGGGCTACACCTTC.

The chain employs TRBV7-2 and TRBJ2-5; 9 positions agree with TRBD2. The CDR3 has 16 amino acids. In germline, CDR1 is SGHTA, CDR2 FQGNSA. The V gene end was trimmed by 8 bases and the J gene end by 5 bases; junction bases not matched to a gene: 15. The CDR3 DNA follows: TGTGCCAGCGGGGATTTGGGACTAGCCGGGAGGGAGACCCAGTACTTC. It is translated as CASGDLGLAGRETQYF.

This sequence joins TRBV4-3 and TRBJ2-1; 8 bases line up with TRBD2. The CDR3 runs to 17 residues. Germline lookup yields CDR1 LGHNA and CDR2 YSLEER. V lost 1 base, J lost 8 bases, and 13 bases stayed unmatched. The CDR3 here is CASSQVQGLAGGYEQFF. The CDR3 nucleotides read TGCGCCAGCAGCCAAGTCCAGGGGCTGGCGGGAGGCTATGAGCAGTTCTTC.

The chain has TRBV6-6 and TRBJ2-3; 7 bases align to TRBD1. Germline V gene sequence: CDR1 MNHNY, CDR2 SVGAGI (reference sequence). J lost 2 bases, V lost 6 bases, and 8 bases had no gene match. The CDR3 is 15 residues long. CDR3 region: CASRSGQQITDTQYF. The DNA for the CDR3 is TGTGCCAGCAGATCGGGACAGCAGATCACAGATACGCAGTATTTT.

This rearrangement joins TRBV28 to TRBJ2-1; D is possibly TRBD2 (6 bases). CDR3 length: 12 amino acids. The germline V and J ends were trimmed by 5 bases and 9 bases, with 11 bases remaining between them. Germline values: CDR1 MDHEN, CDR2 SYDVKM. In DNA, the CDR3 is TGTGCCAGCAGTCCACCGGGACTTGAGCAGTTCTTC. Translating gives CASSPPGLEQFF.

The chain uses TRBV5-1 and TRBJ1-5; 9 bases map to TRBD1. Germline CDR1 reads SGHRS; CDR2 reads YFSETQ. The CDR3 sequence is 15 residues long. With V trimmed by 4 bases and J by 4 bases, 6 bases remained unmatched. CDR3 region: CASSPDRGINQPQHF. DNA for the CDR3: TGCGCCAGCAGCCCGGACAGGGGCATTAATCAGCCCCAGCATTTT.

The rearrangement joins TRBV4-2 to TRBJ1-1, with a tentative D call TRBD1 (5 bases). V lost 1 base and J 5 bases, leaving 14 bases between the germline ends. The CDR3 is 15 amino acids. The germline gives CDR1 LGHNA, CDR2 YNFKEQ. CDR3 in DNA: TGTGCCAGCAGCCAAGTTTTGCAGGGATTGACTGAAGCTTTCTTT. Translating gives CASSQVLQGLTEAFF.

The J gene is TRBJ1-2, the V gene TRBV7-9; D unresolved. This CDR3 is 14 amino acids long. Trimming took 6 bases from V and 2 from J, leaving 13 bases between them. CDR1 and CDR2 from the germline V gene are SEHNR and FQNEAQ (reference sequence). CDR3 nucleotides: TGTGCCAGCAGGGCGGACCTGGGGAACTATGGCTACACCTTC. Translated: CASRADLGNYGYTF.